The TCR beta chain described here comes from a study of post-analysis software for immune sequencing data. The wider study: Relapsing-remitting, secondary progressive and progressive-relapsing forms made up the multiple sclerosis disease courses. Study-level results: There were five or six TRBV segments more frequent in patients than controls, and TRBV5-6, TRBV5-1 and TRBV20-1 were among them. Patients with multiple sclerosis recorded significantly lower normalized Chao1 diversity than controls, the study found.

Concerning this clonotype: Its antigen is currently unknown.

The CDR3 runs 12 residues. The germline V gene encodes CDR1 MDHEN and CDR2 SYDVKM. Trimming took 4 bases from V and 4 from J, leaving 7 bases between them. Each TCR beta cDNA library carried unique molecular identifiers. TCRdb ran MiXCR on the PCR reads and lists one entry per CDR3 protein. The sample records about 430,000 distinct CDR3 sequences, roughly 38% being singletons. Material: blood. The chain joins TRBV28 to TRBJ1-2; TRBD1 might be the D (5 bases). This clonotype was obtained from a girl aged 2-10 years with multiple sclerosis. The CDR3 is CASSWRGYGYTF. The CDR3 nucleotides are TGTGCCAGCAGTTGGAGGGGCTATGGCTACACCTTC.